The 10 T cell receptor beta chains listed next were all sequenced from one sample in a study of blood T cells in healthy people across ages (dated by TCRdb to between 2015 and 2017). The library was obtained by 5' RACE. The sequencer was an Illumina HiSeq 2500. A second PCR of roughly 6 to 11 cycles was performed with a sample-barcoded 5' primer and a J-beta primer mix. The public sequencing data were trimmed at Q25 with fastp and processed into clonotypes with MiXCR by TCRdb, which kept only in-frame beta chains. Each entry is one CDR3 protein sequence, shown with its most common DNA and genes. Across this sample there are about 670,000 distinct CDR3 sequences, with about 51% seen only once. Clones ranked in the top ten supply roughly 14% of the sample. Specimen: blood. The source is a woman aged 80 or over in good health.

On this clonotype itself: Being one base from a much bigger clone, this may be a read error. The chain has TRBV12-3 or TRBV12-4 and TRBJ2-1; D assignment may be TRBD1 or TRBD2 (5 bases each). The J call could be wrong; TRBJ2-7 is a better fit for the DNA end. This CDR3 contains 15 residues. The CDR3 DNA reads TGTGCCAGCAGTTTGGGGGAGATGGGTTACAATGAGCAGTACTTC. The encoded protein is CASSLGEMGYNEQYF.

The J gene is TRBJ1-2, the V gene TRBV2, with 8 bases fitting TRBD1. Germline V lookup: CDR1 SNHLY, CDR2 FYNNEI. Losses at the gene ends were 6 bases for V and 2 bases for J; bases not matched to a gene: 8. The CDR3 has 15 amino acids. The CDR3 loop reads CASRVQGARNYGYTF. The DNA for the CDR3 is TGTGCCAGCAGAGTCCAGGGGGCGCGGAACTATGGCTACACCTTC.

This clonotype was seen repeatedly, ten times or more. This rearrangement joins TRBV7-9 to TRBJ2-7, with 9 bases aligning to TRBD2. Germline V gives CDR1 SEHNR, CDR2 FQNEAQ (reference sequence). V was pared by 5 bases and J by 2 bases, with 13 bases of the junction left unmatched. The CDR3 extends over 17 amino acids. DNA of the CDR3: TGTGCCAGCAGCGAAATTAACACACGCGGGAGGGCCTACGAGCAGTACTTC. This translates into CASSEINTRGRAYEQYF.

The DNA of the CDR3 is TGTGCCAGCAGCTTCGGAGGGGCTAGCTACAATGAGCAGTACTTC. Translating gives CASSFGGASYNEQYF. The chain links TRBV5-6 to TRBJ2-1; the D gene is possibly TRBD2 (6 bases). The tail of the sequence fits TRBJ2-7 better, so the J call may be wrong. CDR3 length equals 15 residues. The germline V gene encodes CDR1 SGHDT and CDR2 YYEEEE.

This clonotype was seen at least ten times. J is TRBJ2-7 and V is TRBV28; D not resolved. Germline assignment: CDR1 MDHEN and CDR2 SYDVKM. V was cut by 7 bases and J by 5 bases, with 3 bases left in between. This CDR3 contains 9 residues. The CDR3 loop is CASTDEQYF. CDR3 nucleotide sequence: TGTGCCAGCACCGACGAGCAGTACTTC.

This rearrangement joins TRBV20-1 to TRBJ1-2; D possibly corresponds to TRBD1 (6 bases). Germline V gene data show CDR1 as DFQATT and CDR2 as SNEGSKA (reference sequence). This CDR3 region has 14 residues. The V gene lost 6 bases and the J gene lost 5 bases, with 19 bases spanning the gap. CDR3 nucleotides: TGCAGTGCGCCGGATGGGGGCGCGAGGTATGGCTACACCTTC. Translation gives CSAPDGGARYGYTF.

This chain links TRBV21-1 with TRBJ2-3; TRBD2, the D gene given by the table, was not confirmed from the DNA. TRBV21-1 is a pseudogene locus. The CDR3 is 15 amino acids. In DNA form, the CDR3 reads TGTGCCAGCAGCCATCCCCGGGGGGGCATGAATACGCAGTATTTT. Its translation is CASSHPRGGMNTQYF.

J is TRBJ2-3 and V is TRBV20-1, with D tentatively TRBD2 (6 bases). The CDR3 extends over 13 amino acids. Trimming took 1 base from V and 4 from J, leaving 9 bases between them. Germline values: CDR1 DFQATT, CDR2 SNEGSKA (reference sequence). CDR3 in amino acids: CSARGRGSDTQYF. As DNA, the CDR3 is TGCAGTGCTAGAGGCCGGGGGTCAGATACGCAGTATTTT.

The chain recombines TRBV7-2 with TRBJ2-1; TRBD2 agrees at 15 bases. Per germline, CDR1 SGHTA and CDR2 FQGNSA. J was trimmed by 2 bases and V by 4 bases; bases with no gene match: 12. The CDR3 covers 20 residues. The DNA of the CDR3 is TGTGCCAGCAGCTCACCGGGACTAGCGGGGGGACACCTTCCCTACAATGAGCAGTTCTTC. Amino acids: CASSSPGLAGGHLPYNEQFF.

This chain uses TRBV6-5 with TRBJ2-3, with 10 bases matching TRBD1. V lost 5 bases to trimming and J lost 9 bases; unmatched junction nucleotides: 5. Germline V gene sequence: CDR1 MNHEY, CDR2 SVGAGI. CDR3 length: 13 amino acids. CDR3 sequence reads: CASSMTGGLTQYF. The CDR3 nucleotides are TGTGCCAGCAGTATGACAGGGGGCCTAACGCAGTATTTT.